A selection of T cell receptor beta chains follows, all from one sample in a study of cytomegalovirus exposure and HLA in healthy donors. Data came from immunoSEQ multiplex PCR; TCRdb stores just in-frame clones and leaves some out. The table shows around 140,000 clones, with 72% occurring only once. The specimen was PBMCs. These receptors originate from a man in his fifties or sixties in good health and CMV-seropositive. Each CDR3 is given with its conserved first and last residue. The D gene is left open where the match is weak. Part of the rows lack a size; the others show once, few, many or a class for expanded clones.

j_gene	v_gene	abundance	d_gene	CDR3aa	CDR3nt
TRBJ2-1	TRBV7-7	NA	TRBD2	CASSPIAGGYNEQFF	TGTGCCAGCAGCCCCATAGCGGGGGGGTACAATGAGCAGTTCTTC
TRBJ1-2	TRBV18	NA	NA	CASSPRVTGGFDGYTF	TGTGCCAGCTCACCACGAGTTACGGGAGGATTCGATGGCTACACCTTC
TRBJ1-6	TRBV28	NA	TRBD1	CASSRDRGRLNSPLHF	TGTGCCAGCAGTCGAGACAGGGGAAGGCTGAATTCACCCCTCCACTTT
TRBJ1-1	TRBV15	few	NA	CATSRDRVDPFRVTEAFF	TGTGCCACCAGCAGAGATCGGGTGGATCCTTTTCGGGTCACTGAAGCTTTCTTT
TRBJ2-7	TRBV9	NA	TRBD1	CASSPRQGGRDEQYF	TGTGCCAGCAGCCCCCGACAGGGGGGGAGGGACGAGCAGTACTTC
TRBJ2-1	TRBV11-2	NA	TRBD2	CASSPSGLAIHNEQFF	TGTGCCAGCAGCCCGTCGGGACTAGCGATCCACAATGAGCAGTTCTTC
TRBJ2-1	TRBV7-2	NA	TRBD2	CASSPGLAGTYNEQFF	TGTGCCAGCAGCCCCGGACTAGCGGGGACCTACAATGAGCAGTTCTTC
TRBJ1-2	TRBV28	NA	NA	CASSLGGARSYGYIF	TGTGCCAGCAGTTTAGGGGGGGCGAGGTCCTATGGCTACATCTTC
TRBJ2-2	TRBV5-1	NA	TRBD1	CASSLTRQGITGELFF	TGCGCCAGCAGCCTAACTAGACAGGGGATAACCGGGGAGCTGTTTTTT
TRBJ2-1	TRBV2	once	NA	CASRGGPYNEQFF	TGTGCCAGCCGTGGAGGGCCCTACAATGAGCAGTTCTTC
TRBJ2-7	TRBV10-1	NA	TRBD2	CASSGKLGGDEQYF	TGCGCCAGCAGTGGCAAACTCGGGGGGGACGAGCAGTACTTC
TRBJ1-3	TRBV7-2	once	TRBD1	CASSPQGPQTGNTIYF	TGTGCCAGCAGCCCACAGGGGCCCCAGACTGGAAACACCATATATTTT
TRBJ1-1	TRBV5-6	NA	NA	CASSLGQASAEAFF	TGTGCCAGCAGCTTGGGACAGGCCTCCGCTGAAGCTTTCTTT
TRBJ2-1	TRBV7-3	NA	NA	CASSPYGDEQFF	TGTGCCAGCAGCCCGTACGGGGATGAGCAGTTCTTC
TRBJ2-5	TRBV28	NA	NA	CASLGSRVGETQYF	TGTGCCAGCCTTGGGTCCAGGGTGGGAGAGACCCAGTACTTC
TRBJ2-7	TRBV11-2	NA	NA	CASSDPGTHGSYEQYF	TGTGCCAGCAGCGACCCCGGGACTCATGGGTCCTACGAGCAGTACTTC
TRBJ1-2	TRBV7-9	NA	NA	CASSLGHPYGYTF	TGTGCCAGCAGCCTCGGACATCCCTATGGCTACACCTTC
TRBJ1-6	TRBV6-5	once	NA	CASSSSGGANSPLHF	TGTGCCAGCAGTTCCTCGGGCGGGGCTAATTCACCCCTCCACTTT
TRBJ1-2	TRBV19	NA	NA	CASSPPWTNNYGYTF	TGTGCCAGTAGCCCCCCGTGGACAAATAACTATGGCTACACCTTC
TRBJ2-7	TRBV7-8	NA	NA	CASRSHPSSYEQYF	TGTGCCAGCAGATCACACCCTAGCTCCTACGAGCAGTACTTC
TRBJ1-1	TRBV6-1	NA	TRBD1	CASRRQGTHTEAFF	TGTGCCAGCAGGAGACAGGGGACGCACACTGAAGCTTTCTTT
TRBJ1-3	TRBV28	NA	TRBD1	CASRPGQGRSGNTIYF	TGTGCCAGCAGGCCGGGACAGGGTCGATCTGGAAACACCATATATTTT
TRBJ2-1	TRBV19	NA	TRBD2	CASSIGAGGNNEQFF	TGTGCCAGTAGTATAGGTGCGGGAGGGAACAATGAGCAGTTCTTC
TRBJ2-2	TRBV7-9	few	NA	CASSAGPYTGELFF	TGTGCCAGCAGCGCGGGACCTTACACCGGGGAGCTGTTTTTT
TRBJ1-5	TRBV2	NA	NA	CASSESRGGGNQPQHF	TGTGCCAGCAGTGAATCTAGGGGAGGTGGCAATCAGCCCCAGCATTTT
TRBJ2-1	TRBV14	NA	TRBD2	CASSPWTSGNNEQFF	TGTGCCAGCAGCCCCTGGACTAGCGGGAACAATGAGCAGTTCTTC
TRBJ1-5	TRBV6-5	NA	NA	CASSSQGRKAGQPQHF	TGTGCCAGCAGTTCACAGGGTCGTAAGGCCGGGCAGCCCCAGCATTTT
TRBJ2-5	TRBV5-1	NA	TRBD2	CASSLFGTGGGKTQYF	TGCGCCAGCAGCCTATTTGGCACCGGGGGAGGGAAGACCCAGTACTTC
TRBJ2-7	TRBV2	few	NA	CASSRGSYEQYF	TGTGCCAGCAGTAGAGGGTCCTACGAGCAGTACTTC
TRBJ1-1	TRBV27	NA	TRBD1	CASSFRGQVIEAFF	TGTGCCAGCAGTTTCCGAGGACAGGTGATAGAAGCTTTCTTT
TRBJ1-3	TRBV19	NA	NA	CASSGGASGNTIYF	TGTGCCAGCTCCGGGGGGGCGAGTGGAAACACCATATATTTT
TRBJ2-3	TRBV23-1	NA	NA	CASRKLDRRATDTQYF	TGCGCCAGCAGGAAGCTCGACAGACGAGCCACAGATACGCAGTATTTT
TRBJ2-7	TRBV11-2	NA	TRBD2	CASSLEFLAAYEQYF	TGTGCCAGCAGCTTAGAGTTTCTAGCGGCGTACGAGCAGTACTTC
TRBJ2-2	TRBV6-5	NA	NA	CASSYSNTNTGELFF	TGTGCCAGCAGTTACTCGAATACTAACACCGGGGAGCTGTTTTTT
TRBJ1-2	TRBV15	NA	TRBD1	CATSRGGQVVGYTF	TGTGCCACCAGCAGAGGAGGACAGGTGGTGGGCTACACCTTC
TRBJ2-3	TRBV15	NA	TRBD2	CATSRRAGGPPGTDTQYF	TGTGCCACCAGCAGACGGGCGGGAGGCCCTCCTGGCACAGATACGCAGTATTTT
TRBJ1-1	TRBV19	NA	NA	CASRGQPNTEAFF	TGTGCCAGTAGAGGACAACCGAACACTGAAGCTTTCTTT
TRBJ1-4	TRBV18	NA	TRBD1	CASSPPGQGFEKLFF	TGTGCCAGCTCACCACCGGGACAGGGATTTGAAAAACTGTTTTTT
TRBJ2-5	TRBV9	NA	NA	CASSVGTSRAGTQYF	TGTGCCAGCAGCGTTGGGACTTCTAGGGCCGGGACCCAGTACTTC
TRBJ2-6	TRBV19	NA	TRBD1	CASSDRGRTGANVLTF	TGTGCCAGTTCGGACAGGGGGCGTACTGGGGCCAACGTCCTGACTTTC